This TCR beta chain was sequenced during a study of blood T cell repertoires in COVID-19. In the study overall: PBMCs, B-cell-depleted T cells, or T cells were the source of the cDNA or gDNA that made up the material.

Original processing notes: Counts of nucleated cells, estimated from reference gene primer amplification, were obtained. The assay was immunoSEQ multiplex PCR, and TCRdb's table has in-frame clones only and misses some. Clone size and the V and J calls come from that table; the DNA yielded D and trimming. Of more than 85,000 clones in the sample, over 65% were seen once. Germline trimming cut 4 bases from V and 1 base from J; bases unmatched to any gene: 10. Germline values: CDR1 SGHDN, CDR2 FVKESK. The CDR3 spans 16 residues. The rearrangement uses TRBV14 and TRBJ2-7; TRBD1 matches 7 bases. The sample consisted of peripheral blood. The source is a human donor in a cohort sampled during active COVID-19. The CDR3 sequence: CASSPHRGAPSYEQYF. For the CDR3, the DNA is TGTGCCAGCAGCCCTCACAGGGGAGCTCCTTCCTACGAGCAGTACTTC.